This T cell receptor (beta chain) was profiled in a study of T cells in localized non-small cell lung cancer. Here immunoSEQ multiplex PCR was the method, and the copy in TCRdb shows in-frame clones only, minus some. This table has tens of thousands of clones, roughly 90% appearing once. V lost 0 bases to trimming and J lost 4 bases, with 13 bases between them. Germline-derived CDR1 and CDR2 are MNHEY and SVGAGI. This CDR3 region has 16 residues. Study-wide points: Adjacent lung exhibited a median of 57 among the 100 most abundant tumor clones.

Remarks on this clone: Its specificity is not known.

The chain combines TRBV6-5 with TRBJ1-3; D gene unclear. This sample comprised peripheral blood, obtained before any cancer treatment. This TCR was sampled from a woman between 35 and 70 years old with stage I lung adenocarcinoma. The CDR3 spells CASSYSTGLRGNTIYF. CDR3 in DNA: TGTGCCAGCAGTTACTCGACTGGGTTGCGAGGAAACACCATATATTTT.